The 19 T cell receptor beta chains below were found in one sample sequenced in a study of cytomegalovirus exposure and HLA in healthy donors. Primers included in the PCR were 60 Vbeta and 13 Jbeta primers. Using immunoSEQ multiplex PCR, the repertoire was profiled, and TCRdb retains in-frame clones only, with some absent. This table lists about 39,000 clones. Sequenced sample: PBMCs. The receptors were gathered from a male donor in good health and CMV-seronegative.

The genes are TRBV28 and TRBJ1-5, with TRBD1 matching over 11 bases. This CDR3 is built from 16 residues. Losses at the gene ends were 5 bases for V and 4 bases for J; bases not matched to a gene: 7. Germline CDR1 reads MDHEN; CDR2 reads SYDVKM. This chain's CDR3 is CASSPSGQGANQPQHF. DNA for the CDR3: TGTGCCAGCAGTCCCTCAGGACAGGGGGCGAATCAGCCCCAGCATTTT.

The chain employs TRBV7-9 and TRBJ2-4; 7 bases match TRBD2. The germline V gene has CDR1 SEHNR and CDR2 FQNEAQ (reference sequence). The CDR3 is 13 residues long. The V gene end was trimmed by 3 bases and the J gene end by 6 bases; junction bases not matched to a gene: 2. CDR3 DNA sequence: TGTGCCAGCAGCTTGGGGGGGGGAAACATTCAGTACTTC. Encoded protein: CASSLGGGNIQYF. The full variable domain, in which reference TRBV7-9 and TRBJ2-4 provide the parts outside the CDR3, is DTGVSQNPRHKITKRGQNVTFRCDPISEHNRLYWYRQTLGQGPEFLTYFQNEAQLEKSRLLSDRFSAERPKGSFSTLEIQRTEQGDSAMYLCASSLGGGNIQYFGAGTRLSVL.

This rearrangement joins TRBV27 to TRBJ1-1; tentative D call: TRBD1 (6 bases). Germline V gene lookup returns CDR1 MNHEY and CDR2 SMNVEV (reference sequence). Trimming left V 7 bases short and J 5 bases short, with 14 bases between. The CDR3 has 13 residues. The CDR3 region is CASKRGLGTEAFF. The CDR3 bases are TGTGCCAGCAAAAGGGGGTTGGGGACTGAAGCTTTCTTT.

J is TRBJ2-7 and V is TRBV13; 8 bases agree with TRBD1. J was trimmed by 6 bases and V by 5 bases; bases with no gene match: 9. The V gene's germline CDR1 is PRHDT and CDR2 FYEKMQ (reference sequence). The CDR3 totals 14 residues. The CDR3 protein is CASSPPDRGSEQYF. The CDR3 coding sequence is TGTGCCAGCAGCCCCCCCGACAGGGGATCCGAGCAGTACTTC.

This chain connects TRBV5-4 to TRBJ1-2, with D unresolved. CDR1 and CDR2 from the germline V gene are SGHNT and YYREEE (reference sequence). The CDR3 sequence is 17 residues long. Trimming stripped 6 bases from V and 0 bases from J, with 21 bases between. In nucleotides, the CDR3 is TGTGCCAGCACCGCCGGGGTTGGGAAGGCTTCTAACTATGGCTACACCTTC. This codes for CASTAGVGKASNYGYTF.

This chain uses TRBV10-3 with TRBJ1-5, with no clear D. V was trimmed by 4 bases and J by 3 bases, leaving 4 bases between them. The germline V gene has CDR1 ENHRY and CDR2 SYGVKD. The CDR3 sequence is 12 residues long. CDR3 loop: CAISGVNQPQHF. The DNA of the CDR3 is TGTGCCATCAGTGGAGTCAATCAGCCCCAGCATTTT.

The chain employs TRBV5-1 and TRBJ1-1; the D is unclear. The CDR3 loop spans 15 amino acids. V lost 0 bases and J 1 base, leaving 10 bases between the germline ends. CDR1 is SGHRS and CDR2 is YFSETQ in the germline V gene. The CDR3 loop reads CASSLDPSGNTEAFF. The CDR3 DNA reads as TGCGCCAGCAGCTTGGATCCCTCCGGGAACACTGAAGCTTTCTTT.

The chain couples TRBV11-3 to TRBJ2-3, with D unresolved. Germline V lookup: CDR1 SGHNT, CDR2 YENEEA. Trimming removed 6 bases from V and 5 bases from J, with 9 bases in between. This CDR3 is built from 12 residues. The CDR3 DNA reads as TGTGCCAGCAGTCAAGGCGGAGATACGCAGTATTTT. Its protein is CASSQGGDTQYF.

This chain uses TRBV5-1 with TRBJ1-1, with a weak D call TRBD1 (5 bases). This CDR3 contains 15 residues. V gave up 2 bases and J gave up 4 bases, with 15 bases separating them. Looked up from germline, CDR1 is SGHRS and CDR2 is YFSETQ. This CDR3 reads CASSFFVGRSTEAFF. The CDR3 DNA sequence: TGCGCCAGCAGCTTTTTTGTGGGGCGAAGCACTGAAGCTTTCTTT.

The CDR3 DNA is TGTGCCAGCCAATGGGGGCAGTTGAACACTGAAGCTTTCTTT. Translated, it gives CASQWGQLNTEAFF. The rearrangement joins TRBV6-6 to TRBJ1-1; possible D gene TRBD1, 6 bases. There are 14 residues in the CDR3. Per germline, CDR1 MNHNY and CDR2 SVGAGI (reference sequence). Between the trimmed V and J ends, which lost 8 bases and 0 bases, there was a span of 13 bases.

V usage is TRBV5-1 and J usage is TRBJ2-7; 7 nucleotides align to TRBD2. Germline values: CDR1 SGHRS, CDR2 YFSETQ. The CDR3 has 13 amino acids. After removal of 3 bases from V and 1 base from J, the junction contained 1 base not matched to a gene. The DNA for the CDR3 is TGCGCCAGCAGCTCCGGGGGGTCCTACGAGCAGTACTTC. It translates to CASSSGGSYEQYF.

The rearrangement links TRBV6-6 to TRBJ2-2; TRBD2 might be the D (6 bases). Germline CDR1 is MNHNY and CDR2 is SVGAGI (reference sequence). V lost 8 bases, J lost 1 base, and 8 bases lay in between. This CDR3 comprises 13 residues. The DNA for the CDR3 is TGTGCCAGCGGGGACTTGAACACCGGGGAGCTGTTTTTT. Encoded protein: CASGDLNTGELFF.

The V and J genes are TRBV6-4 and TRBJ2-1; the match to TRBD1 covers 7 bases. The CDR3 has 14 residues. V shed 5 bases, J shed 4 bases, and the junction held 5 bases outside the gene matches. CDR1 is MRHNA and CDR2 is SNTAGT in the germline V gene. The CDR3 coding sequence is TGTGCCAGCAGTACCGGGACAGAATACAATGAGCAGTTCTTC. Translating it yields CASSTGTEYNEQFF.

CDR3 nucleotides: TGTGCCAGCAGCCCAAGGAGCGGTTATAGCAATCAGCCCCAGCATTTT. Translated, it gives CASSPRSGYSNQPQHF. The chain has TRBV7-8 and TRBJ1-5; D is ambiguous. V shed 5 bases and J shed 0 bases, with 14 bases lying between them. The germline V gene has CDR1 SGHVS and CDR2 FQNEAQ. The CDR3 length is 16 residues.

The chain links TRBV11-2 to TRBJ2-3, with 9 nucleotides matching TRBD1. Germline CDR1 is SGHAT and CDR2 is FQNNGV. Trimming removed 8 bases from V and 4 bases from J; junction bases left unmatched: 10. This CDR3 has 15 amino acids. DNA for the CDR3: TGTGCCAGCTCGTCTACAGGGGGCATATCAGATACGCAGTATTTT. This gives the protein CASSSTGGISDTQYF.

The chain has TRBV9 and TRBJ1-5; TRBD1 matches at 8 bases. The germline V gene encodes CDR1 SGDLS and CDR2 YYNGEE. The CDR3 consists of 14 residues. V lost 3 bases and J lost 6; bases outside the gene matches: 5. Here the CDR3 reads CASSAGQGGQPQHF. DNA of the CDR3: TGTGCCAGCAGCGCCGGACAGGGCGGTCAGCCCCAGCATTTT.

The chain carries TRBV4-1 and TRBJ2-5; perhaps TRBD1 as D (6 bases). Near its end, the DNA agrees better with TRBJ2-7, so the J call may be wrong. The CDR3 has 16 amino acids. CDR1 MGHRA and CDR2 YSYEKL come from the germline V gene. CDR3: CASSPSQLDRTYEQYF. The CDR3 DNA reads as TGCGCCAGCAGCCCAAGCCAACTGGACAGAACCTACGAGCAGTACTTC.

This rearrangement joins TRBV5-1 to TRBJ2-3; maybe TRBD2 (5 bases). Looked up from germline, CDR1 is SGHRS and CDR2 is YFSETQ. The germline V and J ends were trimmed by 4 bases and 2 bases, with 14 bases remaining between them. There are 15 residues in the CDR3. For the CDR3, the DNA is TGCGCCAGCAGCGGAAACGGGGTGGTCACAGATACGCAGTATTTT. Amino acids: CASSGNGVVTDTQYF.

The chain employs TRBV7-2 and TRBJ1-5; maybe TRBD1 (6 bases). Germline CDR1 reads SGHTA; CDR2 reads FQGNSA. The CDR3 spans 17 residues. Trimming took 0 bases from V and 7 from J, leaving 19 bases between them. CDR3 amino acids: CASSLASKGGLEQPQHF. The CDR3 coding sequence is TGTGCCAGCAGCTTAGCTTCTAAGGGGGGGCTTGAGCAGCCCCAGCATTTT.